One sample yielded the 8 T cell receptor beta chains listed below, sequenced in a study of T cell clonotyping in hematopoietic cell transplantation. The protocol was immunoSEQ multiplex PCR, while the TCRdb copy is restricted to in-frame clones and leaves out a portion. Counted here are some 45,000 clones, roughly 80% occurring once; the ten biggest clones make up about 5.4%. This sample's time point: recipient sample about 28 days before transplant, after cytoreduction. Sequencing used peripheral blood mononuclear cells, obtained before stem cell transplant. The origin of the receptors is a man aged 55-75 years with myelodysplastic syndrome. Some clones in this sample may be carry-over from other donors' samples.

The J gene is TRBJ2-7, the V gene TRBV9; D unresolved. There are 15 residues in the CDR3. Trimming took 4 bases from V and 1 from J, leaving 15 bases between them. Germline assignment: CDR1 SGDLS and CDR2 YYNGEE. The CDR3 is CASSPGPEQSYEQYF. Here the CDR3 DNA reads TGTGCCAGCAGCCCAGGACCGGAACAGTCCTACGAGCAGTACTTC.

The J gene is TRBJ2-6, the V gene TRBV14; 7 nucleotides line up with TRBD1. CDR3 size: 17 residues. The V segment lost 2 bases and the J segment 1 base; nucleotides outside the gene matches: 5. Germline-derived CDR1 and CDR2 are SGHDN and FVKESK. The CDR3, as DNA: TGTGCCAGCAGCCAAAACAGGGGTCTATCTGGGGCCAACGTCCTGACTTTC. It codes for CASSQNRGLSGANVLTF.

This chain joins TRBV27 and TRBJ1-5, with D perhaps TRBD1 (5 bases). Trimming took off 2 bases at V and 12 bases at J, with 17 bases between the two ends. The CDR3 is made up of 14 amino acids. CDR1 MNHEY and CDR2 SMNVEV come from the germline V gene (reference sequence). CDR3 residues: CASSLRQGYAGQHF. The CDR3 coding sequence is TGTGCCAGCAGTTTAAGGCAGGGCTACGCGGGCCAGCATTTT.

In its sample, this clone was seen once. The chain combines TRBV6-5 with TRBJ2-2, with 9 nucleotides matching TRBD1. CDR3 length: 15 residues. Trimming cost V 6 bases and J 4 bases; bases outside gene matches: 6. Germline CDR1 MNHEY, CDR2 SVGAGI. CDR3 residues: CASRPTGGSTGELFF. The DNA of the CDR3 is TGTGCCAGCAGACCCACAGGGGGCAGCACCGGGGAGCTGTTTTTT.

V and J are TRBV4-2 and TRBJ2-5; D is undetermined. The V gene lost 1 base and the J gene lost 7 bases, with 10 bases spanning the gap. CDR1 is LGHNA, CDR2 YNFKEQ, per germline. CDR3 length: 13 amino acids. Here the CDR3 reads CASSQGQGSTQYF. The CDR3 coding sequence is TGTGCCAGCAGCCAAGGTCAAGGGTCGACCCAGTACTTC.

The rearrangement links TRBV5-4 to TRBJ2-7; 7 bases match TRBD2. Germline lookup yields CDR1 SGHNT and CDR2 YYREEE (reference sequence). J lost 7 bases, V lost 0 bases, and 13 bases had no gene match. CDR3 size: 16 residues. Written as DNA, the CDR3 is TGTGCCAGCAGCTTGGGGCGGGGGTTCCCCTCGAGGGAGCAGTACTTC. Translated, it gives CASSLGRGFPSREQYF. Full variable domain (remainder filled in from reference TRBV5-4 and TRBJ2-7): ETGVTQSPTHLIKTRGQQVTLRCSSQSGHNTVSWYQQALGQGPQFIFQYYREEENGRGNFPPRFSGLQFPNYSSELNVNALELDDSALYLCASSLGRGFPSREQYFGPGTRLTVT.

CDR3 DNA: TGTGCCAGCAGTGAAGCGGGGGGCCCGGGATACGAGCAGTACTTC. Amino acids: CASSEAGGPGYEQYF. The gene calls are TRBV2 and TRBJ2-7; possibly TRBD1 or TRBD2 for D (6 bases each). The V gene's germline CDR1 is SNHLY and CDR2 FYNNEI. V was cut by 0 bases and J by 4 bases, with 13 bases left in between. The CDR3 is 15 residues long.

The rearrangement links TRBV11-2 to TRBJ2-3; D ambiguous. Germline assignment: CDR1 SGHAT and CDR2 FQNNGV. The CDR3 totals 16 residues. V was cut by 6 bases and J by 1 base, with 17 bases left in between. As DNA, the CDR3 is TGTGCCAGCAGGGACCATGTAGTTGTGGGCACAGATACGCAGTATTTT. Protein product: CASRDHVVVGTDTQYF.